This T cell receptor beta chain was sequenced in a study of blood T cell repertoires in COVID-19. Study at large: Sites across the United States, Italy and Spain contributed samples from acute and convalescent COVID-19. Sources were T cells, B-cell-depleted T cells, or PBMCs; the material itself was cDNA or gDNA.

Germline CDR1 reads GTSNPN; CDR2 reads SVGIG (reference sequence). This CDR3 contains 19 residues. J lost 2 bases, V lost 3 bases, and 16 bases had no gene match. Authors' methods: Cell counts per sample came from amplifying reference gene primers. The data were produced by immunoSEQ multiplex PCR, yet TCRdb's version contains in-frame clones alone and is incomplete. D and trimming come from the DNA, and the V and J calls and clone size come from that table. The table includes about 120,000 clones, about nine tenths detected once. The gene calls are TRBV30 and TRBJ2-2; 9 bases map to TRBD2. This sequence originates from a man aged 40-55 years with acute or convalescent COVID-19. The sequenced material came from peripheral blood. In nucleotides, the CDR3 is TGTGCCTGGAGGCCCGGGGTTGGGGTAGCGGGAGCAAACACCGGGGAGCTGTTTTTT. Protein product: CAWRPGVGVAGANTGELFF.